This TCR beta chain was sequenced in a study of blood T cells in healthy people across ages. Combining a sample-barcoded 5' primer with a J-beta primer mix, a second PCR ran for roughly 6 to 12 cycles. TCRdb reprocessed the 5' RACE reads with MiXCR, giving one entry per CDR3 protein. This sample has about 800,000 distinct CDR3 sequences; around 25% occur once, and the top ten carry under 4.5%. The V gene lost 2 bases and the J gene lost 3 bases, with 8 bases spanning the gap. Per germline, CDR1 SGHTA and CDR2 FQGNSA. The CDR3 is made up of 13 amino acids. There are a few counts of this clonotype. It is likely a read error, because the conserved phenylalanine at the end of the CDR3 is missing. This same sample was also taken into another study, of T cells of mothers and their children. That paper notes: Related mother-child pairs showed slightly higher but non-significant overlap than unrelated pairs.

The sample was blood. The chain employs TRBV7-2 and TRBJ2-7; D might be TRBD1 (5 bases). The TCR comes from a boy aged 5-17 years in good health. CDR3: CASSLTGGYEQYL. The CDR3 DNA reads TGTGCCAGCAGCTTAACAGGTGGCTACGAGCAGTACCTC.